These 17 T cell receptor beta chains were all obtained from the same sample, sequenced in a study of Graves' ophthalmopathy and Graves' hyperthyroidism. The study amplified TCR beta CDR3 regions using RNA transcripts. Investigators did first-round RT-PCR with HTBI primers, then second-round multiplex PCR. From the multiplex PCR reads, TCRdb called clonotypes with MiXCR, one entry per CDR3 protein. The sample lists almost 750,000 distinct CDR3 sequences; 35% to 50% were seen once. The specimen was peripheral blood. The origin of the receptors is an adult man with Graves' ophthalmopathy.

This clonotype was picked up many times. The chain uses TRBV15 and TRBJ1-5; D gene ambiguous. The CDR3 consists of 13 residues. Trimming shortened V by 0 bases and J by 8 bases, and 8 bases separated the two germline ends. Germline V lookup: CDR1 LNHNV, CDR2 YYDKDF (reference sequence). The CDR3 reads CATSRDLGEPQHF. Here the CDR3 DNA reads TGTGCCACCAGCAGAGATTTGGGAGAGCCCCAGCATTTT.

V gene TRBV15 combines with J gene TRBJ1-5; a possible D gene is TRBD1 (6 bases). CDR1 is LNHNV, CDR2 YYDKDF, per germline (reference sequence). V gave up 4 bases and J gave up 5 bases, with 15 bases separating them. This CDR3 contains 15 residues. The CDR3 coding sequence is TGTGCCACCAGCAAGGTTCGGGACACTTATCAGCCCCAGCATTTT. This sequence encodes CATSKVRDTYQPQHF. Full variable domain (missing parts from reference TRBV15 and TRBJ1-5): DAMVIQNPRYQVTQFGKPVTLSCSQTLNHNVMYWYQQKSSQAPKLLFHYYDKDFNNEADTPDNFQSRRPNTSFCFLDIRSPGLGDTAMYLCATSKVRDTYQPQHFGDGTRLSIL.

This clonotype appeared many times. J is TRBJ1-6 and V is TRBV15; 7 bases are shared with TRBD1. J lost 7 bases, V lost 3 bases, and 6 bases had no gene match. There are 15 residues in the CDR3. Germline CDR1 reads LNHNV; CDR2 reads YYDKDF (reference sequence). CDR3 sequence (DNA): TGTGCCACCAGCAGTCGAGGGGGCGAGAATTCACCCCTCCACTTT. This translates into CATSSRGGENSPLHF. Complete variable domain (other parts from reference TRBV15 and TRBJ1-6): DAMVIQNPRYQVTQFGKPVTLSCSQTLNHNVMYWYQQKSSQAPKLLFHYYDKDFNNEADTPDNFQSRRPNTSFCFLDIRSPGLGDTAMYLCATSSRGGENSPLHFGNGTRLTVT.

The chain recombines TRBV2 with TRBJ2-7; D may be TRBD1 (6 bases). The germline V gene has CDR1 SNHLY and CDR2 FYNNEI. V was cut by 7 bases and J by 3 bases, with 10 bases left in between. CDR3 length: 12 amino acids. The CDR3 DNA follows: TGTGCCAGCAAGGGGACATTCTACGAGCAGTACTTC. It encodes CASKGTFYEQYF.

Here the CDR3 reads CASSWGGQKETQYF. CDR3 bases: TGTGCCAGCAGCTGGGGGGGACAGAAAGAGACCCAGTACTTC. This chain uses TRBV5-6 with TRBJ2-5; D is tentatively TRBD1 or TRBD2 (7 bases each). The germline gives CDR1 SGHDT, CDR2 YYEEEE. CDR3 length equals 14 residues. Deletions cut 3 bases from V and 3 bases from J, with 12 bases between.

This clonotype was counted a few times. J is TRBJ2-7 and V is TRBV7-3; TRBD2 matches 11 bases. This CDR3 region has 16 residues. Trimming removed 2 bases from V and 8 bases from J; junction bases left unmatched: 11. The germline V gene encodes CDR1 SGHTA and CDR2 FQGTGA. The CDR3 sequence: CASSLGPGLADSQQYF. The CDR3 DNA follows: TGTGCCAGCAGCTTAGGTCCGGGACTAGCGGATTCTCAGCAGTACTTC.

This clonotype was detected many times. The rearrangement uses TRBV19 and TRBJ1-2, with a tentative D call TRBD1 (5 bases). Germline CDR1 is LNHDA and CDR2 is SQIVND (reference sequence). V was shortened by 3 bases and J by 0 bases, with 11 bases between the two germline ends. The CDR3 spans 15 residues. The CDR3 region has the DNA TGTGCCAGTAGTATCGACCAGGGATCTAACTATGGCTACACCTTC. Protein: CASSIDQGSNYGYTF.

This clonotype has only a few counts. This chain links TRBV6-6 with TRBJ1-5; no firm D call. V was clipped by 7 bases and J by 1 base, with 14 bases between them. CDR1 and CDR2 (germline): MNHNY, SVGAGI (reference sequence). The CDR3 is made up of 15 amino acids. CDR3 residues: CASIPNEGSNQPQHF. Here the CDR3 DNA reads TGTGCCAGCATCCCGAACGAGGGAAGCAATCAGCCCCAGCATTTT.

The CDR3 sequence is CASSLIAGTSGFYEQYF. For the CDR3, the DNA is TGTGCCAGCAGCTTAATAGCCGGGACTAGCGGGTTCTACGAGCAGTACTTC. J is TRBJ2-7 and V is TRBV7-9, with TRBD2 matching over 12 bases. The CDR3 runs to 17 residues. J gave up 3 bases and V 2 bases, and 8 bases lay outside the gene matches. In germline, CDR1 is SEHNR, CDR2 FQNEAQ (reference sequence).

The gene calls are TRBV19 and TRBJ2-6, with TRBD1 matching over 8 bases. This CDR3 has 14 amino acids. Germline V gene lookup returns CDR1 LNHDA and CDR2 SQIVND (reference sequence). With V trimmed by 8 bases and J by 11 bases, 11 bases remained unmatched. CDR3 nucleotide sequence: TGTGCCAGTGGGCCCACAGGGGGAGCCTACGTCCTGACTTTC. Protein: CASGPTGGAYVLTF.

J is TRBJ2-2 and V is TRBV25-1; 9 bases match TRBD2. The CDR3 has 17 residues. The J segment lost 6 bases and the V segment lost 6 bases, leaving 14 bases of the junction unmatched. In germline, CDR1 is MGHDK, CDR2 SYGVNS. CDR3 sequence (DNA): TGTGCCAGCAGCAACGTCGGGGCGGGAGGGCCCTCCGGGGAGCTGTTTTTT. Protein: CASSNVGAGGPSGELFF.

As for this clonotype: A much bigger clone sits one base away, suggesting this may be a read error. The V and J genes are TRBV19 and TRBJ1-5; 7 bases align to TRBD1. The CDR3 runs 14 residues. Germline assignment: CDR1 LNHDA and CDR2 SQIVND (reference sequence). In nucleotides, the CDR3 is TGTGCCAGTAGAGGACAGGCCGACAATCCGCCCCAGCATTTT. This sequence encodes CASRGQADNPPQHF.

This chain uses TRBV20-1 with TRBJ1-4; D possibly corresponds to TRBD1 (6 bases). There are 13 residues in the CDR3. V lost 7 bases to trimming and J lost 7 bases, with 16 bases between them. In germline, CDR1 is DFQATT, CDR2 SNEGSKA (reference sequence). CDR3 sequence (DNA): TGCAGTGTAACGAGGGGGTTCGGTGAAAAACTGTTTTTT. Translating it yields CSVTRGFGEKLFF.

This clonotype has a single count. The chain's CDR3 is CSVQGRDYYEQYF. CDR3 bases: TGCAGCGTCCAGGGACGAGACTATTATGAGCAGTACTTC. The V gene is TRBV29-1, the J gene TRBJ2-7, with D perhaps matching TRBD1 or TRBD2 (5 bases each). V dropped 6 bases and J dropped 7 bases, with 19 bases sitting between them. This CDR3 has 13 amino acids. Germline lookup yields CDR1 SQVTM and CDR2 ANQGSEA.

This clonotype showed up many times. This CDR3 reads CASSESVDTEAFF. Written as DNA, the CDR3 is TGCGCCAGCAGTGAGAGTGTGGACACTGAAGCTTTCTTT. The gene calls are TRBV10-2 and TRBJ1-1, with D unclear. This CDR3 spans 13 amino acids. Trimming stripped 2 bases from V and 3 bases from J, with 7 bases between. Germline V gives CDR1 WSHSY, CDR2 SAAADI.

For the CDR3, the DNA is TGTGCCAGCGTTTCCCCCGGGGAGCTGTTTTTT. The encoded protein is CASVSPGELFF. The chain recombines TRBV19 with TRBJ2-2; no clear D. V was clipped by 9 bases and J by 6 bases, with 8 bases between them. Germline-derived CDR1 and CDR2 are LNHDA and SQIVND (reference sequence). This CDR3 is 11 amino acids long.

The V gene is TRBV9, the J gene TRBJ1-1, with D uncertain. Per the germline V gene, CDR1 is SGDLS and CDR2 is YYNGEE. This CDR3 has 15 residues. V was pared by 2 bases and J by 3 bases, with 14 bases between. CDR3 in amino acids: CASSVEDIGDTEAFF. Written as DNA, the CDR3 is TGTGCCAGCAGCGTTGAAGATATCGGTGACACTGAAGCTTTCTTT.